This passage covers 4 T cell receptor beta chains from one sample sequenced in a study of shared clonotypes between healthy human individuals. Only in-frame clones appear in the TCRdb table, and some are missing; sequencing was by immunoSEQ multiplex PCR. Of 1.6 million or so clones in the sample, about 98.5% were seen once. Sequenced: naive CD4+ T cells sorted from blood. Stated subset: CD45RA+ positively selected. The receptors come from a man younger than 40 in good health.

Details on this clone: The sample holds other DNA sequences that translate to the same CDR3. The chain has TRBV7-2 and TRBJ2-3; D not resolved. V lost 1 base and J lost 6, with 5 bases in between. The germline CDR1 and CDR2 sequences are SGHTA and FQGNSA. This CDR3 has 12 residues. CDR3 sequence: CASSLVEDTQYF. CDR3 sequence (DNA): TGTGCCAGCAGCTTAGTCGAGGATACGCAGTATTTT. Full variable domain (outside the CDR3, taken from reference TRBV7-2 and TRBJ2-3): GAGVSQSPSNKVTEKGKDVELRCDPISGHTALYWYRQSLGQGLEFLIYFQGNSAPDKSGLPSDRFSAERTGGSVSTLTIQRTQQEDSAVYLCASSLVEDTQYFGPGTRLTVL.

V is TRBV30 and J is TRBJ2-6, with D unresolved. CDR1 and CDR2 (germline): GTSNPN, SVGIG (reference sequence). The CDR3 has 14 residues. Trimming took off 6 bases at V and 1 base at J, with 10 bases between the two ends. DNA of the CDR3: TGTGCCTGTCGAGGAAATTCTGGGGCCAACGTCCTGACTTTC. Translation: CACRGNSGANVLTF.

The chain has TRBV10-2 and TRBJ1-5; no reliable D call. The V end lost 0 bases, the J end lost 4 bases, and 10 bases lay between the germline ends. This CDR3 contains 15 residues. CDR1 and CDR2 from the germline V gene are WSHSY and SAAADI. CDR3 residues: CASSESGRVNQPQHF. Here the CDR3 DNA reads TGCGCCAGCAGTGAGTCAGGACGCGTGAATCAGCCCCAGCATTTT.

As regards this clone: The identical CDR3 is also encoded by other nucleotide sequences in the sample. This chain connects TRBV6-1 to TRBJ1-5; D not resolved. Germline V gives CDR1 MNHNS, CDR2 SASEGT. Trimming removed 8 bases from V and 1 base from J, with 9 bases in between. This CDR3 region has 13 residues. The CDR3 bases are TGTGCCAGCCATTTGGGAAGCAATCAGCCCCAGCATTTT. Amino acid sequence: CASHLGSNQPQHF.